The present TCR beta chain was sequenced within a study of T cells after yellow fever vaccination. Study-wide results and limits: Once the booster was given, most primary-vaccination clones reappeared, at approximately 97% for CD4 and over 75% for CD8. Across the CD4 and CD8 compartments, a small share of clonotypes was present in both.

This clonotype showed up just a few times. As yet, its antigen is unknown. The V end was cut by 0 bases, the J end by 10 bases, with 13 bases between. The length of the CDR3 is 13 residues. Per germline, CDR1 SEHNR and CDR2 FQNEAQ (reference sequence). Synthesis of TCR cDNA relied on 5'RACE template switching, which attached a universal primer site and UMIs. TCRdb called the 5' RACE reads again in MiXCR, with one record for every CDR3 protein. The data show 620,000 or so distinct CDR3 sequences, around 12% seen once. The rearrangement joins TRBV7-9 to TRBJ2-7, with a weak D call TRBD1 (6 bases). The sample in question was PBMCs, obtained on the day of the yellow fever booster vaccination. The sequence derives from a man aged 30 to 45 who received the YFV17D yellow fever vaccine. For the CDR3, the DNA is TGTGCCAGCAGCTTAGCCAGGGGCTTAATTCAGTACTTC. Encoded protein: CASSLARGLIQYF.